The entry below describes one T cell receptor (beta chain). There is no known antigen for this receptor. No much larger clone is present one base from it, and per-base qualities are unavailable. The sample comes from a study of OX40 agonist ivuxolimab in advanced cancers. Concerning the study at large: Ivuxolimab was an agonistic, fully human IgG2 monoclonal antibody directed against OX40 (CD134), a costimulatory receptor. Peripheral TCRbeta sequencing was intended to test whether TCR sequence diversity was altered and clonal T-cell expansion was caused by ivuxolimab. Intravenous ivuxolimab was administered to patients every 2 weeks at six dose levels: 0.01, 0.1, 0.3, 1.5, 3 and 10 mg/kg. Of the 50 to 55 dose-escalation patients, hepatocellular carcinoma was present in approximately 20, melanoma in approximately 15, renal cell carcinoma in 9 and head and neck cancer in 9. The paper covers the monotherapy dose-escalation part of the phase I ivuxolimab trial, which included N = 52 patients. The dose-escalation cohort was over 70% male with a mean age of about 60 years, ranging from about 23 to 85. Partial responses occurred in three dose-escalation patients: two with cutaneous melanoma and one with hepatocellular carcinoma. Prior anti-PD-1, anti-PD-L1 or anti-CTLA-4 therapy was permitted, and 30% to 45% of dose-escalation patients had received checkpoint inhibitors.

The CDR3, cysteine through phenylalanine, is 16 amino acids long. CDR3 DNA only is kept here, 48 bases in frame from base 1. According to the germline V gene, CDR1 reads SGHRS and CDR2 reads YFSETQ. The trim is 4 bases for V and 2 bases for J, with a gap of 18 bases between the germline ends. The research as a whole found: On average, CD8+ T cells showed more expanded clones than CD4+ T cells after ivuxolimab. At doses of 0.1 to 3.0 mg/kg, clonal expansion of both CD4+ and CD8+ blood T cells was observed from baseline to week 6. Low levels of normalized T-cell clonal expansion were also seen in some nonresponding patients. The antigen specificity of the clonally expanded peripheral T cells was not determined. Partial responders in the 0.1-3.0 mg/kg groups had among the lowest normalized peripheral clonal expansion, especially among CD8+ T cells.

To sequence the TCRbeta CDR3 region, genomic DNA was isolated from the sorted cells. The immunoSEQ Assay was used to sequence the TCRbeta CDR3 regions. Entries here come from immuneACCESS through TCRdb and include only in-frame sequences with V and J called. Some clones fail to appear in such tables; in the studies checked, an unresolved V gene covers under half of the shortfall, and the cause of the remainder is unknown. Present in this sample are about 64,000 clones, nearly 90% of which were seen just once. The ten largest clones add up to approximately 1.3% of the sample. Patients with a history of autoimmune disease or receiving systemic immunosuppression were excluded from the trial. Peripheral blood for TCR sequencing was drawn from every dose cohort at baseline, at cycle 4 day 1 and at cycle 7 day 1. Samples came from an open-label, multicenter, first-in-human phase I dose-escalation trial of ivuxolimab. The trial enrolled adults with locally advanced or metastatic head and neck squamous cell, hepatocellular, melanoma or renal cell carcinoma. Before TCR sequencing, CD4+ T cells and CD8+ T cells from peripheral blood were sorted into separate populations.

The chain links TRBV5-1 with TRBJ1-1, and perhaps TRBD1 as D gene, on 5 matching bases. The receptor comes from an adult with an advanced solid tumor such as melanoma, head and neck, liver or kidney cancer. The material was CD4+ or CD8+ T cells sorted from blood, obtained in a trial of the OX40 agonist ivuxolimab. DNA sequence: TGCGCCAGCAGCAAACTTCGCTCCGACAGAAACACTGAAGCTTTCTTT. Translation gives CASSKLRSDRNTEAFF.